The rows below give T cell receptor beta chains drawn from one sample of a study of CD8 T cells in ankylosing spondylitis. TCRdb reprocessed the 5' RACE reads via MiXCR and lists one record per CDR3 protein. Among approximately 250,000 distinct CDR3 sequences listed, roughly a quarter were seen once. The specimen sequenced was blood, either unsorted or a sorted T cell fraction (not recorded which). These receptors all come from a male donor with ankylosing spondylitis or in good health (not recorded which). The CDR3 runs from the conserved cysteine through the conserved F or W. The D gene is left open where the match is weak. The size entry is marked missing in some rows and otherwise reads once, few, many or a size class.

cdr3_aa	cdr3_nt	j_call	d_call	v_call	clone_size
CASSLRSSYNEQFF	TGTGCCAGCAGTTTAAGAAGCTCCTACAATGAGCAGTTCTTC	TRBJ2-1	NA	TRBV28	many
CSWGSVVTGELFF	TGCAGCTGGGGGTCAGTGGTCACCGGGGAGCTGTTTTTT	TRBJ2-2	NA	TRBV20-1	NA
CASSVEGGGVFTDTQYF	TGTGCCAGCAGCGTAGAAGGGGGGGGCGTTTTCACAGATACGCAGTATTTT	TRBJ2-3	NA	TRBV9	NA
CASSERVAYEQYF	TGCGCCAGCAGTGAGAGGGTAGCCTACGAGCAGTACTTC	TRBJ2-7	NA	TRBV10-1	NA
CASSLGSREKLFF	TGCGCCAGCAGCCTAGGGTCTCGGGAAAAACTGTTTTTT	TRBJ1-4	NA	TRBV5-1	many
CASTLRGGVRSYNEQFF	TGTGCCAGCACCCTTCGCGGGGGGGTTCGCTCCTACAATGAGCAGTTCTTC	TRBJ2-1	TRBD2	TRBV12-3/TRBV12-4	NA
CSVVVPSAGNTIYF	TGCAGCGTTGTAGTCCCCAGCGCTGGAAACACCATATATTTT	TRBJ1-3	NA	TRBV29-1	few
CASSLDNRGDTQYF	TGTGCCAGCAGCCTAGATAACCGGGGGGATACGCAGTATTTT	TRBJ2-3	NA	TRBV5-6	NA
CASSLGPWEQYF	TGTGCCAGCAGTTTAGGTCCCTGGGAGCAGTACTTC	TRBJ2-7	NA	TRBV28	many
CSARDGQGAPWDTGELFF	TGCAGTGCTAGAGATGGGCAGGGGGCGCCTTGGGACACCGGGGAGCTGTTTTTT	TRBJ2-2	TRBD1	TRBV20-1	many
CAIRTGLLTTDTQYF	TGTGCCATCAGGACGGGACTTCTTACCACAGATACGCAGTATTTT	TRBJ2-3	NA	TRBV10-3	few
CSAWQGGSGQPQHF	TGCAGTGCTTGGCAGGGGGGTTCGGGTCAGCCCCAGCATTTT	TRBJ1-5	TRBD1	TRBV20-1	NA
CASSQRDSPYNEQFF	TGTGCCAGCAGCCAACGGGACAGCCCCTACAATGAGCAGTTCTTC	TRBJ2-1	TRBD1	TRBV12-3/TRBV12-4	many
CASSAAGIPYEQYF	TGTGCCAGCAGTGCAGCCGGGATTCCTTACGAGCAGTACTTC	TRBJ2-7	NA	TRBV28	many
CASSPPGLGRNTIYF	TGTGCCAGCAGTCCCCCGGGGCTAGGGAGAAACACCATATATTTT	TRBJ1-3	NA	TRBV12-3/TRBV12-4	few
CARTPQRQGIRKEANVLTF	TGTGCCCGCACCCCACAAAGACAGGGGATTAGAAAAGAGGCCAACGTCCTGACTTTC	TRBJ2-6	TRBD1	TRBV6-4	NA
CAISEPSPTLIPYGYTF	TGTGCCATCAGTGAGCCCTCCCCGACACTGATTCCCTATGGCTACACCTTC	TRBJ1-2	NA	TRBV10-3	NA
CASRRGQGVYEQYF	TGTGCCAGCAGGAGGGGACAGGGGGTCTACGAGCAGTACTTC	TRBJ2-7	TRBD1	TRBV6-5	few
CASSKETRANTEAFF	TGTGCCAGCAGCAAAGAAACAAGGGCGAACACTGAAGCTTTCTTT	TRBJ1-1	NA	TRBV21-1	many
CSARVGNLEVAKNIQYF	TGCAGTGCTAGAGTGGGGAATTTAGAGGTAGCCAAAAACATTCAGTACTTC	TRBJ2-4	NA	TRBV20-1	NA
CATSTGHRYNEQFF	TGTGCCACCAGCACGGGGCACCGCTACAATGAGCAGTTCTTC	TRBJ2-1	NA	TRBV24-1	NA
CAISDPSGGYRPDNEQFF	TGTGCCATCAGTGACCCTAGCGGGGGTTACAGGCCGGACAATGAGCAGTTCTTC	TRBJ2-1	TRBD2	TRBV10-3	many
CSVDVGDNHHEQYF	TGCAGCGTTGATGTTGGGGACAATCACCACGAGCAGTACTTC	TRBJ2-7	NA	TRBV29-1	NA
CATQITTGETQYF	TGTGCCACCCAAATAACCACAGGGGAGACCCAGTACTTC	TRBJ2-5	NA	TRBV24-1	many
CSVRWGMASTGELFF	TGCAGCGTCCGGTGGGGTATGGCGAGCACCGGGGAGCTGTTTTTT	TRBJ2-2	NA	TRBV29-1	NA
CASSLGGSTYNEQFF	TGCGCCAGCAGCTTGGGGGGTTCTACCTACAATGAGCAGTTCTTC	TRBJ2-1	NA	TRBV5-1	many
CASRGPGTTNTGELFF	TGTGCCAGCAGGGGTCCCGGGACAACTAACACCGGGGAGCTGTTTTTT	TRBJ2-2	NA	TRBV6-1	NA
CSVEIQGPYNEQFF	TGCAGCGTTGAAATTCAGGGCCCCTACAATGAGCAGTTCTTC	TRBJ2-1	NA	TRBV29-1	many
CASRLSGSGLDTQYF	TGTGCCAGCAGACTTAGCGGCTCGGGCTTAGATACGCAGTATTTT	TRBJ2-3	NA	TRBV12-3/TRBV12-4	NA
CASSLDVGDEQFF	TGTGCCAGCAGCTTGGATGTGGGTGATGAGCAGTTCTTC	TRBJ2-1	NA	TRBV5-4	NA
CSVQSHRDRGPETQYF	TGCAGCGTCCAGTCCCACCGGGACAGGGGTCCAGAGACCCAGTACTTC	TRBJ2-5	TRBD1	TRBV29-1	many
CASSLRLAGGLTSYNEQFF	TGTGCCAGCAGTTTAAGGCTAGCGGGGGGGCTCACCTCCTACAATGAGCAGTTCTTC	TRBJ2-1	TRBD2	TRBV12-3/TRBV12-4	NA
CATFGGALGTEAFF	TGTGCCACGTTTGGGGGGGCTCTCGGCACTGAAGCTTTCTTT	TRBJ1-1	NA	TRBV10-3	NA
CASSVPGTSGYTDTQYF	TGTGCCAGCAGCGTTCCGGGGACTAGCGGGTACACAGATACGCAGTATTTT	TRBJ2-3	TRBD2	TRBV11-2	many
CASSLQDRGFEQYF	TGTGCCAGCAGTTTACAGGACAGGGGTTTCGAGCAGTACTTC	TRBJ2-7	TRBD1	TRBV12-3/TRBV12-4	few
CASSLGQDGYTF	TGTGCCAGCAGTTTAGGGCAGGACGGCTACACCTTC	TRBJ1-2	NA	TRBV12-3/TRBV12-4	NA
CSGLDKETQYF	TGCAGCGGACTCGACAAGGAGACCCAGTACTTC	TRBJ2-5	NA	TRBV29-1	many
CASSQVWNEQFF	TGCGCCAGCAGCCAAGTATGGAATGAGCAGTTCTTC	TRBJ2-1	NA	TRBV4-1	NA
CASSLQAGTYNEQFF	TGCGCCAGCAGCTTGCAGGCGGGGACTTACAATGAGCAGTTCTTC	TRBJ2-1	NA	TRBV5-1	NA
CSARLARSPNNEQFF	TGCAGTGCTAGACTCGCCCGGTCCCCCAACAATGAGCAGTTCTTC	TRBJ2-1	NA	TRBV20-1	many
CSARDEAGGTYNEQFF	TGCAGTGCTAGAGATGAGGCGGGGGGAACGTACAATGAGCAGTTCTTC	TRBJ2-1	TRBD2	TRBV20-1	NA
CSAQPGTSGDNEQFF	TGCAGTGCTCAACCCGGGACTAGCGGCGACAATGAGCAGTTCTTC	TRBJ2-1	TRBD2	TRBV20-1	many
CASSTADLLEQYF	TGTGCCAGTAGTACAGCGGATCTTTTAGAGCAGTACTTC	TRBJ2-7	NA	TRBV19	NA
CASNYFIGRAEAFF	TGCGCCAGCAACTACTTTATCGGCAGGGCGGAAGCTTTCTTT	TRBJ1-1	NA	TRBV10-2	few
CASSGYPYEQYF	TGTGCCAGCAGTGGCTACCCCTACGAGCAGTACTTC	TRBJ2-7	NA	TRBV25-1	NA